One sample yielded the 27 T cell receptor beta chains listed below, sequenced in a study of neurological immune-mediated disorders. From the 5' RACE reads, TCRdb called clonotypes with MiXCR, one entry per CDR3 protein. The sample shows 70,000 to 90,000 distinct CDR3 sequences, 5.8% of them seen only once. This sample's time point: longitudinal time-point 2. Sample: PBMCs. Receptor source: a woman aged 55 to 70 with multiple sclerosis.

This clonotype was seen ten or more times. This sequence joins TRBV7-9 and TRBJ2-5, with D perhaps matching TRBD2 (6 bases). Germline CDR1 is SEHNR and CDR2 is FQNEAQ (reference sequence). The CDR3 sequence is 14 residues long. Trimming shortened V by 4 bases and J by 2 bases, and 11 bases separated the two germline ends. DNA for the CDR3: TGTGCCAGCAGCTCCGACGGGAGTCAAGAGACCCAGTACTTC. Translated, it gives CASSSDGSQETQYF.

This clonotype occurred many times. The CDR3 sequence: CSARKGEGGSGADTQYF. In DNA form, the CDR3 reads TGCAGTGCTAGGAAAGGGGAGGGGGGCTCCGGCGCAGATACGCAGTATTTT. The chain combines TRBV20-1 with TRBJ2-3; possibly TRBD2 for D (7 bases). From germline, CDR1 is DFQATT and CDR2 SNEGSKA (reference sequence). Trimming left V 3 bases short and J 4 bases short, with 23 bases between. The CDR3 consists of 17 residues.

The chain links TRBV6-6 to TRBJ1-1; 7 bases match TRBD1. This CDR3 is built from 15 residues. V shed 6 bases and J 1 base; nucleotides not matched to a gene: 8. CDR1 and CDR2 (germline): MNHNY, SVGAGI (reference sequence). As DNA, the CDR3 is TGTGCCAGCAGCCGAAAGGGACAGCAGAACACTGAAGCTTTCTTT. This gives the protein CASSRKGQQNTEAFF.

This clonotype appeared many times. The CDR3 here is CASSITGDMYGYTF. The CDR3 DNA is TGCGCCAGCAGCATAACAGGGGATATGTATGGCTACACCTTC. The V call is TRBV5-1, the J call TRBJ1-2, with 7 nucleotides matching TRBD1. Looked up from germline, CDR1 is SGHRS and CDR2 is YFSETQ. The length of the CDR3 is 14 residues. The trim removed 4 bases at V and 5 bases at J, leaving 8 bases unmatched.

This clonotype came up many times. The chain has TRBV6-5 and TRBJ1-5, with no clear D. V lost 6 bases, J lost 2 bases, and 8 bases lay in between. The CDR3 has 13 amino acids. Germline CDR1 and CDR2: MNHEY and SVGAGI. The CDR3 sequence: CASRAEGNQPQHF. DNA of the CDR3: TGTGCCAGCAGGGCGGAGGGCAATCAGCCCCAGCATTTT.

Ten or more counts support this clonotype. The chain couples TRBV5-1 to TRBJ1-5, with D unclear. V lost 0 bases to trimming and J lost 0 bases, with 7 bases between them. This CDR3 has 15 residues. Per the germline V gene, CDR1 is SGHRS and CDR2 is YFSETQ. This CDR3 is CASSLDSFSNQPQHF. The CDR3 DNA is TGCGCCAGCAGCTTGGACAGCTTTAGCAATCAGCCCCAGCATTTT.

This clonotype was seen repeatedly, ten times or more. This rearrangement joins TRBV5-6 to TRBJ2-7, with unresolved D. Trimming stripped 0 bases from V and 3 bases from J, with 10 bases between. This CDR3 has 14 amino acids. Germline lookup yields CDR1 SGHDT and CDR2 YYEEEE. CDR3 in amino acids: CASSLAGQFYEQYF. The CDR3 nucleotides read TGTGCCAGCAGCTTGGCCGGGCAGTTCTACGAGCAGTACTTC.

This clonotype is medium-sized in the sample. This chain connects TRBV15 to TRBJ2-1; 7 nucleotides line up with TRBD1. Germline assignment: CDR1 LNHNV and CDR2 YYDKDF (reference sequence). Trimming at V came to 4 bases and at J to 8 bases, leaving 8 bases not matched to a gene. This CDR3 has 14 residues. The CDR3, as DNA: TGTGCCACCAGCAAGGAGACAGGGTTCTATGAGCAGTTCTTC. Translating gives CATSKETGFYEQFF.

This clonotype was seen at least ten times. J is TRBJ2-3 and V is TRBV4-1, with D possibly matching TRBD1 (6 bases). V was pared by 0 bases and J by 5 bases, with 18 bases between. Germline V gene data show CDR1 as MGHRA and CDR2 as YSYEKL. The CDR3 contains 17 residues. The CDR3 coding sequence is TGCGCCAGCAGCCAAGATGGTGGGGGCTCGGGGAAAGATACGCAGTATTTT. Translated: CASSQDGGGSGKDTQYF.

The chain has TRBV25-1 and TRBJ2-7, with D tentatively TRBD1 or TRBD2 (5 bases each). Germline V gene sequence: CDR1 MGHDK, CDR2 SYGVNS. The CDR3 runs 11 residues. V was trimmed by 11 bases and J by 3 bases, leaving 11 bases between them. CDR3 sequence: CAGQGVYEQYF. Here the CDR3 DNA reads TGTGCCGGCCAGGGAGTCTACGAGCAGTACTTC.

This clonotype was recorded many times. The rearrangement links TRBV29-1 to TRBJ2-3; 10 bases agree with TRBD2. With 7 bases clipped from V and 6 bases from J, the junction kept 7 bases outside the gene matches. CDR1 and CDR2 from the germline V gene are SQVTM and ANQGSEA. The CDR3 is 13 residues long. In nucleotides, the CDR3 is TGCAGCGGAGCAGCGGGGGGGCTGGATACGCAGTATTTT. This gives the protein CSGAAGGLDTQYF.

Many counts were recorded for this clonotype. The chain couples TRBV7-9 to TRBJ1-2; D gene uncertain. The germline V and J ends were trimmed by 1 base and 4 bases, with 10 bases remaining between them. The germline V gene encodes CDR1 SEHNR and CDR2 FQNEAQ (reference sequence). This CDR3 is built from 14 residues. This CDR3 is CASSLDRGAYGYTF. Written as DNA, the CDR3 is TGTGCCAGCAGCTTAGATCGGGGTGCCTATGGCTACACCTTC.

This clonotype was seen only a few times. V gene TRBV11-3 combines with J gene TRBJ2-1; a weak D match, TRBD2 (6 bases). V dropped 0 bases and J dropped 3 bases, with 6 bases sitting between them. The CDR3 spans 14 residues. Looked up from germline, CDR1 is SGHNT and CDR2 is YENEEA. CDR3 bases: TGTGCCAGCAGCTTAGACGGGGGCTACAATGAGCAGTTCTTC. Its protein product is CASSLDGGYNEQFF. The whole variable domain, filled in from reference TRBV11-3 and TRBJ2-1, reads EAGVVQSPRYKIIEKKQPVAFWCNPISGHNTLYWYLQNLGQGPELLIRYENEEAVDDSQLPKDRFSAERLKGVDSTLKIQPAELGDSAVYLCASSLDGGYNEQFFGPGTRLTVL.

This clonotype was recorded at least ten times. The chain uses TRBV7-9 and TRBJ2-3; perhaps D is TRBD1 or TRBD2 (7 bases each). This CDR3 has 16 residues. The ends were cut back, 6 bases at V and 8 bases at J, with 24 bases in the middle. Germline CDR1 is SEHNR and CDR2 is FQNEAQ (reference sequence). CDR3 protein: CASSSSGGVMPVTQYF. In DNA, the CDR3 is TGTGCCAGCAGTTCTTCAGGGGGGGTGATGCCAGTTACGCAGTATTTT.

This clonotype was picked up many times. The V gene is TRBV19, the J gene TRBJ1-3, with D unclear. The germline gives CDR1 LNHDA, CDR2 SQIVND (reference sequence). Trimming stripped 9 bases from V and 0 bases from J, with 12 bases between. The CDR3 is made up of 14 amino acids. As DNA, the CDR3 is TGTGCCAGCTCTCCCAACGGCTCTGGAAACACCATATATTTT. Amino acids: CASSPNGSGNTIYF.

The gene calls are TRBV5-1 and TRBJ2-1, with 7 bases that match TRBD1. The V gene's germline CDR1 is SGHRS and CDR2 YFSETQ. Losses at the gene ends were 5 bases for V and 5 bases for J; bases not matched to a gene: 10. The length of the CDR3 is 15 residues. Here the CDR3 DNA reads TGCGCCAGCAGAATGGGGCCAGGGGGTCACAATGAGCAGTTCTTC. Translating it yields CASRMGPGGHNEQFF.

In its sample, this clonotype was seen many times. This sequence joins TRBV6-4 and TRBJ2-2; 9 nucleotides agree with TRBD1. After removal of 6 bases from V and 5 bases from J, the junction contained 4 bases not matched to a gene. The CDR3 has 14 amino acids. Germline CDR1 reads MRHNA; CDR2 reads SNTAGT. This chain's CDR3 is CASRRQGVTGELFF. In DNA form, the CDR3 reads TGTGCCAGCAGAAGACAGGGGGTGACCGGGGAGCTGTTTTTT.

In its sample, this clonotype was seen many times. The V call is TRBV5-4, the J call TRBJ2-3; no definite D call. V gave up 5 bases and J gave up 0 bases, with 7 bases separating them. The length of the CDR3 is 13 residues. In germline, CDR1 is SGHNT, CDR2 YYREEE (reference sequence). This CDR3 is CASRRDSTDTQYF. In DNA form, the CDR3 reads TGTGCCAGCAGACGAGACAGCACAGATACGCAGTATTTT. Full variable domain (remainder filled in from reference TRBV5-4 and TRBJ2-3): ETGVTQSPTHLIKTRGQQVTLRCSSQSGHNTVSWYQQALGQGPQFIFQYYREEENGRGNFPPRFSGLQFPNYSSELNVNALELDDSALYLCASRRDSTDTQYFGPGTRLTVL.

This chain joins TRBV5-1 and TRBJ2-5; 11 bases match TRBD1. The CDR3 is 15 amino acids. The V segment lost 8 bases and the J segment 2 bases; nucleotides outside the gene matches: 8. Germline-derived CDR1 and CDR2 are SGHRS and YFSETQ. CDR3 region: CARSPGTGGQETQYF. The CDR3 nucleotides read TGCGCCAGAAGTCCCGGGACAGGGGGACAAGAGACCCAGTACTTC.

This clonotype was seen repeatedly, ten times or more. The gene calls are TRBV27 and TRBJ1-1; D is perhaps TRBD1 (6 bases). Germline CDR1 reads MNHEY; CDR2 reads SMNVEV (reference sequence). The V end lost 2 bases, the J end lost 1 base, and 14 bases lay between the germline ends. The CDR3 has 16 residues. DNA for the CDR3: TGTGCCAGCAGTTTACGGACAGATAAACCGAACACTGAAGCTTTCTTT. Its protein is CASSLRTDKPNTEAFF.

This clonotype was seen ten or more times. The CDR3 DNA reads TGTGCCAGCAGTTTTTCCCCTTTCGTCGGGGTTATGAACACTGAAGCTTTCTTT. It is translated as CASSFSPFVGVMNTEAFF. The J gene is TRBJ1-1, the V gene TRBV12-3 or TRBV12-4; no reliable D call. The CDR3 extends over 18 amino acids. Trimming took off 3 bases at V and 0 bases at J, with 20 bases between the two ends.

This clonotype was seen many times. CDR3 protein: CASSYSTGSNEKLFF. The CDR3 DNA sequence: TGTGCCAGCAGCTACTCTACAGGGAGTAATGAAAAACTGTTTTTT. The chain couples TRBV5-5 to TRBJ1-4, with D perhaps matching TRBD1 (6 bases). The length of the CDR3 is 15 residues. V lost 3 bases, J lost 4 bases, and 13 bases lay in between. Germline values: CDR1 SGHKS, CDR2 YYEKEE (reference sequence).

This clonotype was counted at least ten times. The chain couples TRBV5-1 to TRBJ2-7, with 7 bases lining up with TRBD1. The germline CDR1 and CDR2 sequences are SGHRS and YFSETQ. This CDR3 spans 13 amino acids. Germline trimming cut 4 bases from V and 1 base from J; bases unmatched to any gene: 2. CDR3 region: CASSPGQSYEQYF. In nucleotides, the CDR3 is TGCGCCAGCAGCCCGGGACAGTCCTACGAGCAGTACTTC.

This clonotype was seen repeatedly, ten times or more. The gene calls are TRBV5-5 and TRBJ2-1, with 10 positions matching TRBD1. The germline CDR1 and CDR2 sequences are SGHKS and YYEKEE (reference sequence). The CDR3 contains 16 residues. Unmatched junction bases numbered 6, after V lost 0 bases and J lost 6 bases. CDR3 sequence: CASSLDPGQGSNEQFF. The CDR3 DNA follows: TGTGCCAGCAGCTTGGATCCGGGACAGGGGAGCAATGAGCAGTTCTTC.

This clonotype was detected only once. This may arise from a read error, as a much more abundant clone is one base away. The chain uses TRBV20-1 and TRBJ1-1; no definite D call. In germline, CDR1 is DFQATT, CDR2 SNEGSKA (reference sequence). The CDR3 covers 12 residues. V lost 3 bases to trimming and J lost 6 bases, with 11 bases between them. The CDR3 DNA sequence: TGCAGTGCTAGCATTCAGTGGTCTGAAGCTTTCTTT. Translating it yields CSASIQWSEAFF.

The sample holds a few counts of this clonotype. V usage is TRBV6-6 and J usage is TRBJ1-2; 12 positions match TRBD1. After removal of 5 bases from V and 6 bases from J, the junction contained 7 bases not matched to a gene. The germline V gene has CDR1 MNHNY and CDR2 SVGAGI (reference sequence). The CDR3 has 15 amino acids. CDR3 region: CASSRTGTGGDGYTF. The CDR3 DNA follows: TGTGCCAGCAGTCGTACCGGGACAGGGGGCGATGGCTACACCTTC.

This clonotype showed up many times. The chain combines TRBV28 with TRBJ1-6; 7 bases line up with TRBD1. The CDR3 sequence is 15 residues long. The germline V gene encodes CDR1 MDHEN and CDR2 SYDVKM. V lost 7 bases and J lost 8; bases outside the gene matches: 11. The CDR3 bases are TGTGCCAGCAAATGGGGAGACAGGGAAGATTCACCCCTCCACTTT. This codes for CASKWGDREDSPLHF.